This T cell receptor beta chain was observed in a study of a mutant IDH1 vaccine in newly diagnosed glioma. Time point described: week 11, during vaccination. In every dose of vaccine, 300 ug of mutant IDH1 20-mer peptide was given alongside topical imiquimod. Profiling relied on immunoSEQ multiplex PCR, and the TCRdb table lists in-frame clones only, not all of them. The sample lists around 66,000 clones, about four fifths occurring once. As to this clone: Antigen unknown.

CDR1 is SGHRS, CDR2 YFSETQ, per germline. CDR3 length equals 14 residues. V gave up 5 bases and J gave up 2 bases, with 8 bases separating them. This sequence was found in a man aged 45-65 years with glioma. J is TRBJ2-6 and V is TRBV5-1; perhaps TRBD1 as D (6 bases). The sequencing here drew on PBMCs, taken from a glioma patient whose treatment included an IDH1 peptide vaccine. The CDR3 coding sequence is TGCGCCAGCAGACAGGGCGCTGGGGCCAACGTCCTGACTTTC. It is translated as CASRQGAGANVLTF.